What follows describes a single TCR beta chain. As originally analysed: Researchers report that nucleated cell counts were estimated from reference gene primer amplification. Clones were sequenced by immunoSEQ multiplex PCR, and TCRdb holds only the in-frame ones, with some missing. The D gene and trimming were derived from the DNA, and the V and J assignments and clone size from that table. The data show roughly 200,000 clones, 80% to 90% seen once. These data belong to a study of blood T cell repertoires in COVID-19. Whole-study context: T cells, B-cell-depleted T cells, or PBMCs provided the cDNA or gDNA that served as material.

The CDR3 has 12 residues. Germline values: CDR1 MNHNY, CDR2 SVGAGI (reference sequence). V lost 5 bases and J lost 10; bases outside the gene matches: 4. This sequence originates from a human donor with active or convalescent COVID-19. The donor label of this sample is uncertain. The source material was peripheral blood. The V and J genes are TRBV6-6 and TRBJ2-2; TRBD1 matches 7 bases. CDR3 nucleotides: TGTGCCAGCAGTCACAGGGGAGAGGAGCTGTTTTTT. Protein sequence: CASSHRGEELFF.